The clone carrying this T cell receptor beta chain was recorded a few times. Its matching antigen is unknown. With the Oncomine TCR Beta short-read assay, DNA from cultured CD4+ T cells was sequenced. TCRdb re-derived calls from the PCR reads in MiXCR, one entry per CDR3 protein. Found here are more than 15,000 distinct CDR3 sequences, approximately 50% of them singletons; the top ten hold 15% to 20%. Trimming removed 6 bases from V and 4 bases from J; junction bases left unmatched: 10. Germline V CDR1 and CDR2: ENHRY, SYGVKD. The CDR3 is 15 residues long. Treatment: roughly 11-day PBMC culture with coronavirus spike peptide pools or control peptides (ViraFEST assay). A negative selection step was used to isolate CD4+ T cells once culture had run for approximately 10 days. The data were taken from a study of vaccination and CD4 T cells after COVID-19. Overall study: Median time from second vaccine dose to sampling was less than 85 days (14 to 241). Notes on the study in general: SARS-CoV-2-reactive clonotype medians increased from roughly 19 to 38, not significantly. Vaccine-specific clones numbering 304 of 307 showed spike mono-reactivity in convalescent patients.

Sequencing input: CD4+ T cells from blood, cultured in vitro. This sequence originates from a human donor who had recovered from COVID-19. The chain employs TRBV10-3 and TRBJ1-1; 8 bases line up with TRBD1. CDR3 in DNA: TGTGCCATCAGCCTTGGGACAGGATTGACCACTGAAGCTTTCTTT. Translating gives CAISLGTGLTTEAFF.